These 5 T cell receptor beta chains were sequenced from one sample in a study of identical twins. TCRdb passed the 5' RACE reads through MiXCR, listing each CDR3 protein once. The sample shows 350,000 to 450,000 distinct CDR3 sequences, 18% of them seen only once. Input material: naive T cells sorted from blood. These receptors were collected from a man between 50 and 59 years old in good health.

Ten or more counts support this clonotype. The chain carries TRBV4-3 and TRBJ2-3; D may match TRBD1 or TRBD2 (5 bases each). CDR1 is LGHNA and CDR2 is YSLEER in the germline V gene. The CDR3 contains 15 residues. Trimming removed 4 bases at V and 3 bases at J, with 14 bases between. CDR3 residues: CASSLSEGSTDTQYF. The CDR3 nucleotides read TGCGCCAGCAGCCTGAGTGAGGGGTCGACAGATACGCAGTATTTT.

The chain is built from TRBV4-3 and TRBJ2-7; D not resolved. CDR1 LGHNA and CDR2 YSLEER come from the germline V gene. Trimming removed 0 bases from V and 2 bases from J, with 11 bases in between. The CDR3 length is 15 residues. CDR3 protein: CASSQDFSTAYEQYF. As DNA, the CDR3 is TGCGCCAGCAGCCAAGATTTTAGCACAGCCTACGAGCAGTACTTC.

The sample holds a few counts of this clonotype. J is TRBJ2-1 and V is TRBV23-1; D gene ambiguous. TRBV23-1 has ORF status, its function being uncertain. Trimming pared 3 bases from V and 7 bases from J, leaving 7 bases between. This CDR3 is built from 12 residues. The CDR3 protein is CASSHLLNEQFF. As DNA, the CDR3 is TGCGCCAGCAGTCATCTACTGAATGAGCAGTTCTTC.

This clonotype appeared a few times. V gene TRBV5-6 combines with J gene TRBJ2-3; 8 bases align to TRBD2. Germline assignment: CDR1 SGHDT and CDR2 YYEEEE. Trimming cost V 7 bases and J 4 bases; bases outside gene matches: 8. There are 14 residues in the CDR3. The CDR3 sequence: CASAGTSSSDTQYF. CDR3 coding DNA: TGTGCCAGCGCCGGGACTAGTAGTTCAGATACGCAGTATTTT.

This clonotype was picked up a small number of times. The chain uses TRBV5-6 and TRBJ2-5, with D hard to call. CDR3 length: 14 amino acids. CDR1 and CDR2 (germline): SGHDT, YYEEEE. With 0 bases removed from V and 1 base from J, the gap between germline ends came to 7 bases. CDR3 in amino acids: CASSLDGSQETQYF. CDR3 nucleotide sequence: TGTGCCAGCAGCTTGGATGGGTCCCAAGAGACCCAGTACTTC.